This passage covers 32 T cell receptor beta chains from one sample sequenced in a study of blood T cell repertoires in COVID-19. This table comes from immunoSEQ multiplex PCR, and its TCRdb copy is limited to in-frame clones, with some not included. The repertoire holds 150,000 to 250,000 clones, about 80% seen once, with 6% to 8% in the top ten. The sample consisted of peripheral blood. The receptor set was obtained from a human donor with acute or convalescent COVID-19. The donor label of this sample is uncertain.

The chain carries TRBV28 and TRBJ1-2; a weak D match, TRBD1 (6 bases). V lost 1 base and J lost 7, with 13 bases in between. The CDR3 covers 14 residues. Germline values: CDR1 MDHEN, CDR2 SYDVKM. CDR3 region: CASSLSITGFGYTF. The CDR3 region has the DNA TGTGCCAGCAGTTTATCCATAACAGGGTTTGGCTACACCTTC.

The V and J genes are TRBV19 and TRBJ2-7, with 11 bases that match TRBD2. The J segment lost 1 base and the V segment lost 10 bases, leaving 6 bases of the junction unmatched. Germline CDR1 LNHDA, CDR2 SQIVND (reference sequence). This CDR3 has 14 residues. CDR3 protein: CATQTSGGSYEQYF. As DNA, the CDR3 is TGTGCCACGCAAACTAGCGGGGGTTCCTACGAGCAGTACTTC.

This clone was found many times. The chain employs TRBV18 and TRBJ2-1; TRBD2 might be the D (5 bases). Trimming left V 3 bases short and J 7 bases short, with 10 bases between. Germline V CDR1 and CDR2: KGHSH, LQKENI. The CDR3 contains 13 residues. The CDR3 DNA is TGTGCCAGCTCACCTGGACTTTTAAATGAGCAGTTCTTC. It specifies CASSPGLLNEQFF.

The rearrangement joins TRBV6-6 to TRBJ2-7, with D tentatively TRBD2 (5 bases). The CDR3 sequence is 15 residues long. In germline, CDR1 is MNHNY, CDR2 SVGAGI (reference sequence). Trimming shortened V by 2 bases and J by 0 bases, and 11 bases separated the two germline ends. The CDR3 loop reads CASSYRELASYEQYF. The DNA for the CDR3 is TGTGCCAGCAGTTACCGTGAGCTAGCCTCCTACGAGCAGTACTTC.

The chain employs TRBV19 and TRBJ1-5; 9 positions match TRBD1. Trimming removed 5 bases from V and 2 bases from J; junction bases left unmatched: 4. CDR3 length equals 15 residues. Germline CDR1 is LNHDA and CDR2 is SQIVND (reference sequence). The CDR3 is CASSSRTGGNQPQHF. DNA of the CDR3: TGTGCCAGTAGTTCTAGGACAGGGGGCAATCAGCCCCAGCATTTT.

This clone was counted a few times. V is TRBV7-2 and J is TRBJ1-3; maybe TRBD1 (5 bases). The CDR3 is 15 residues long. Between the trimmed V and J ends, which lost 4 bases and 1 base, there was a span of 11 bases. Germline V lookup: CDR1 SGHTA, CDR2 FQGNSA. DNA of the CDR3: TGTGCCAGCAGCTCTCAGGGAACATCTGGAAACACCATATATTTT. It encodes CASSSQGTSGNTIYF.

The chain employs TRBV7-2 and TRBJ1-5; the D gene is possibly TRBD1 (5 bases). The CDR3 length is 17 residues. CDR1 is SGHTA, CDR2 FQGNSA, per germline. V lost 5 bases and J lost 5, with 22 bases in between. CDR3 DNA: TGTGCCAGCAGCCCTCTGGGGGGGAAACCGGGTGATCAGCCCCAGCATTTT. This codes for CASSPLGGKPGDQPQHF.

Regarding this clone: The same CDR3 is also encoded by other DNA sequences in this sample. V and J are TRBV18 and TRBJ2-6; D call uncertain. V was shortened by 3 bases and J by 4 bases, with 7 bases between the two germline ends. The germline V gene has CDR1 KGHSH and CDR2 LQKENI. CDR3 length equals 14 residues. CDR3 nucleotide sequence: TGTGCCAGCTCACCCCTCTCCGGGGCCAACGTCCTGACTTTC. Its translation: CASSPLSGANVLTF.

This chain connects TRBV7-2 to TRBJ2-5; D may be TRBD1 (7 bases). In germline, CDR1 is SGHTA, CDR2 FQGNSA. The CDR3 runs 15 residues. The V gene lost 5 bases and the J gene lost 5 bases, with 18 bases spanning the gap. The DNA of the CDR3 is TGTGCCAGCAGCCTCGACCTGACAGGGAGGGAGACCCAGTACTTC. This gives the protein CASSLDLTGRETQYF.

The V and J genes are TRBV10-3 and TRBJ2-5, with 10 bases lining up with TRBD2. CDR1 ENHRY and CDR2 SYGVKD come from the germline V gene. V was clipped by 0 bases and J by 5 bases; unmatched bases: 6. The CDR3 spans 16 residues. DNA for the CDR3: TGTGCCATCAGTGAGTCGTCTAGCGGGAGCCGGGAGACCCAGTACTTC. Translating it yields CAISESSSGSRETQYF.

The chain recombines TRBV6-6 with TRBJ2-6, with TRBD1 matching 7 bases. The CDR3 contains 17 residues. The germline V gene has CDR1 MNHNY and CDR2 SVGAGI (reference sequence). V shed 5 bases, J shed 0 bases, and the junction held 7 bases outside the gene matches. CDR3 sequence: CASSPGQSFSGANVLTF. In DNA form, the CDR3 reads TGTGCCAGCAGTCCGGGACAGTCCTTCTCTGGGGCCAACGTCCTGACTTTC.

The chain carries TRBV11-1 and TRBJ1-3, with TRBD1 identical over 9 bases. Germline assignment: CDR1 SGHAT and CDR2 FQDESV (reference sequence). This CDR3 region has 16 residues. V lost 4 bases to trimming and J lost 3 bases; unmatched junction nucleotides: 7. Written as DNA, the CDR3 is TGTGCCAGCAGCTCGTCCGGGACAGGGATTGGAAACACCATATATTTT. Its translation: CASSSSGTGIGNTIYF.

The genes are TRBV4-2 and TRBJ2-1; tentative D call: TRBD1 (6 bases). The CDR3 is 16 amino acids. Trimming cost V 4 bases and J 2 bases, with 15 bases left between them. Germline V lookup: CDR1 LGHNA, CDR2 YNFKEQ. The DNA for the CDR3 is TGTGCCAGCAGCCGCTCCAGGGGTAGAACCTACAATGAGCAGTTCTTC. This encodes CASSRSRGRTYNEQFF.

This clone was seen only once. The genes are TRBV6-5 and TRBJ1-2, with 8 positions matching TRBD1. J was trimmed by 4 bases and V by 10 bases; bases with no gene match: 11. CDR3 length equals 14 residues. The V gene's germline CDR1 is MNHEY and CDR2 SVGAGI. CDR3 DNA: TGTGCCACCAAGCCAGGGGGCGGATCCTATGGCTACACCTTC. Translation gives CATKPGGGSYGYTF.

V and J are TRBV19 and TRBJ1-6; the D is unclear. Looked up from germline, CDR1 is LNHDA and CDR2 is SQIVND (reference sequence). The CDR3 sequence is 16 residues long. V shed 6 bases and J shed 10 bases, with 22 bases lying between them. CDR3: CASRTGTAGSGSPLHF. The CDR3 region has the DNA TGTGCCAGTAGAACCGGAACTGCGGGGTCGGGGTCACCCCTCCACTTT.

V usage is TRBV2 and J usage is TRBJ2-3; the match to TRBD2 covers 10 bases. After removal of 2 bases from V and 1 base from J, the junction contained 15 bases not matched to a gene. CDR3 size: 20 residues. Germline assignment: CDR1 SNHLY and CDR2 FYNNEI. CDR3 in amino acids: CASSETPSGRPALGTDTQYF. The CDR3 DNA follows: TGTGCCAGCAGTGAAACGCCTAGCGGGAGACCCGCTCTCGGCACAGATACGCAGTATTTT.

The chain recombines TRBV6-5 with TRBJ1-1; 9 bases are shared with TRBD1. The CDR3 consists of 15 residues. The junction had 5 bases not matched to a gene; V was cut back by 2 bases and J by 4 bases. Germline assignment: CDR1 MNHEY and CDR2 SVGAGI. CDR3 residues: CASSYRTGGGTEAFF. The CDR3 DNA reads TGTGCCAGCAGTTACCGAACAGGGGGCGGCACTGAAGCTTTCTTT.

With respect to this clone: The same CDR3 can be traced to other DNA sequences in this sample. The chain links TRBV6-6 to TRBJ2-2; D is unclear. The CDR3 length is 11 residues. Trimming cost V 6 bases and J 7 bases, with 6 bases left between them. Germline V gene sequence: CDR1 MNHNY, CDR2 SVGAGI (reference sequence). The CDR3 protein is CASSPSGELFF. In nucleotides, the CDR3 is TGTGCCAGCAGCCCGAGCGGGGAGCTGTTTTTT.

The chain joins TRBV18 to TRBJ1-5; 7 bases map to TRBD1. The V segment lost 5 bases and the J segment 6 bases; nucleotides outside the gene matches: 7. CDR1 KGHSH and CDR2 LQKENI come from the germline V gene. The CDR3 consists of 14 residues. CDR3 coding DNA: TGTGCCAGCTCAGCCGGGACAGAGGTTCAGCCCCAGCATTTT. Translating it yields CASSAGTEVQPQHF. The full variable domain, in which reference TRBV18 and TRBJ1-5 provide the parts outside the CDR3, is NAGVMQNPRHLVRRRGQEARLRCSPMKGHSHVYWYRQLPEEGLKFMVYLQKENIIDESGMPKERFSAEFPKEGPSILRIQQVVRGDSAAYFCASSAGTEVQPQHFGDGTRLSIL.

The chain recombines TRBV6-5 with TRBJ2-3; TRBD1 matches at 8 bases. Germline V gene lookup returns CDR1 MNHEY and CDR2 SVGAGI. The CDR3 extends over 14 amino acids. Trimming cost V 6 bases and J 1 base; bases outside gene matches: 3. The CDR3 protein is CASRPGQGTDTQYF. CDR3 bases: TGTGCCAGCAGGCCGGGACAGGGCACAGATACGCAGTATTTT.

This clone was detected only a few times. The V gene is TRBV5-1, the J gene TRBJ2-1; D possibly corresponds to TRBD2 (6 bases). CDR1 is SGHRS, CDR2 YFSETQ, per germline. V was shortened by 4 bases and J by 8 bases, with 16 bases between the two germline ends. This CDR3 region has 14 residues. The CDR3 reads CASSRRGGSDEQFF. DNA for the CDR3: TGCGCCAGCAGCCGTCGGGGAGGCAGCGATGAGCAGTTCTTC. Complete variable domain (other parts from reference TRBV5-1 and TRBJ2-1): KAGVTQTPRYLIKTRGQQVTLSCSPISGHRSVSWYQQTPGQGLQFLFEYFSETQRNKGNFPGRFSGRQFSNSRSEMNVSTLELGDSALYLCASSRRGGSDEQFFGPGTRLTVL.

The V and J genes are TRBV18 and TRBJ2-2; 7 nucleotides line up with TRBD2. V trimming: 2 bases; J trimming: 5 bases; junction bases outside the gene matches: 2. This CDR3 comprises 14 residues. Germline loops: CDR1 KGHSH, CDR2 LQKENI. As DNA, the CDR3 is TGTGCCAGCTCACCAATGGGAGGGACCGGGGAGCTGTTTTTT. It codes for CASSPMGGTGELFF.

The DNA for the CDR3 is TGTGCCTGGAGTGTACAGGGGACCCTTAATTCACCCCTCCACTTT. Translated, it gives CAWSVQGTLNSPLHF. The genes are TRBV30 and TRBJ1-6, with 7 bases that match TRBD1. The CDR3 covers 15 residues. Losses at the gene ends were 0 bases for V and 6 bases for J; bases not matched to a gene: 5. CDR1 is GTSNPN and CDR2 is SVGIG in the germline V gene (reference sequence).

This clone was detected only once. This chain links TRBV7-9 with TRBJ1-1; D remains ambiguous. Germline V CDR1 and CDR2: SEHNR, FQNEAQ (reference sequence). Trimming removed 5 bases at V and 4 bases at J, with 8 bases between. The CDR3 sequence is 12 residues long. The CDR3 DNA sequence: TGTGCCAGCAGCACTACGGGCACTGAAGCTTTCTTT. The encoded protein is CASSTTGTEAFF.

The genes are TRBV6-5 and TRBJ1-2; TRBD1 agrees at 8 bases. The CDR3 is 15 amino acids. With V trimmed by 5 bases and J by 0 bases, 5 bases remained unmatched. Germline-derived CDR1 and CDR2 are MNHEY and SVGAGI. CDR3 protein: CASSHGTGPNYGYTF. The CDR3 DNA follows: TGTGCCAGCAGTCACGGGACAGGTCCTAACTATGGCTACACCTTC.

The chain carries TRBV7-9 and TRBJ2-2; D unclear. This CDR3 comprises 13 residues. Germline V CDR1 and CDR2: SEHNR, FQNEAQ (reference sequence). V shed 1 base and J shed 4 bases, with 4 bases lying between them. As DNA, the CDR3 is TGTGCCAGCAGCTTAGACAGCACCGGGGAGCTGTTTTTT. Residues: CASSLDSTGELFF.

CDR3 amino acids: CASSSPASGTSTDTQYF. In DNA, the CDR3 is TGTGCCAGCAGTTCACCCGCTAGCGGAACTAGCACAGATACGCAGTATTTT. This sequence joins TRBV27 and TRBJ2-3, with 7 positions matching TRBD2. The CDR3 extends over 17 amino acids. V shed 4 bases, J shed 0 bases, and the junction held 10 bases outside the gene matches. Germline values: CDR1 MNHEY, CDR2 SMNVEV (reference sequence).

The rearrangement joins TRBV30 to TRBJ2-5, with 8 bases aligning to TRBD2. The CDR3 is made up of 13 amino acids. CDR1 GTSNPN and CDR2 SVGIG come from the germline V gene (reference sequence). V was pared by 4 bases and J by 5 bases, with 6 bases of the junction left unmatched. The CDR3 spells CAWTPGGLETQYF. The CDR3 DNA follows: TGTGCCTGGACCCCGGGGGGGTTGGAGACCCAGTACTTC.

CDR3 region: CASKRSEAKNTEAFF. CDR3 DNA sequence: TGTGCCAGCAAGCGGAGCGAGGCGAAGAACACTGAAGCTTTCTTT. The rearrangement uses TRBV27 and TRBJ1-1; the D is unclear. V gave up 7 bases and J gave up 1 base, with 16 bases separating them. CDR3 length: 15 amino acids. From germline, CDR1 is MNHEY and CDR2 SMNVEV (reference sequence).

The V call is TRBV5-5, the J call TRBJ2-5, with TRBD2 as a possible D gene (6 bases). Germline CDR1 and CDR2: SGHKS and YYEKEE (reference sequence). The V gene lost 3 bases and the J gene lost 0 bases, with 18 bases spanning the gap. This CDR3 region has 17 residues. CDR3 in DNA: TGTGCCAGCAGCTCCTCCCGGGACTCCAGGTACCAAGAGACCCAGTACTTC. Encoded protein: CASSSSRDSRYQETQYF.

The table lists this clone with a few counts. V and J are TRBV5-4 and TRBJ2-1, with TRBD2 matching over 15 bases. Germline lookup yields CDR1 SGHNT and CDR2 YYREEE (reference sequence). Unmatched junction bases numbered 7, after V lost 4 bases and J lost 8 bases. The CDR3 runs 16 residues. The CDR3 DNA follows: TGTGCCAGCAGCACTCCGGGGACTAGCGGGAGGCATGAGCAGTTCTTC. Translated, it gives CASSTPGTSGRHEQFF.

V is TRBV18 and J is TRBJ1-1, with 7 bases fitting TRBD1. V shed 5 bases and J 6 bases; nucleotides not matched to a gene: 6. Germline CDR1 is KGHSH and CDR2 is LQKENI. This CDR3 has 13 amino acids. CDR3: CASSFGTAPEAFF. Here the CDR3 DNA reads TGTGCCAGCTCATTTGGGACAGCCCCTGAAGCTTTCTTT.